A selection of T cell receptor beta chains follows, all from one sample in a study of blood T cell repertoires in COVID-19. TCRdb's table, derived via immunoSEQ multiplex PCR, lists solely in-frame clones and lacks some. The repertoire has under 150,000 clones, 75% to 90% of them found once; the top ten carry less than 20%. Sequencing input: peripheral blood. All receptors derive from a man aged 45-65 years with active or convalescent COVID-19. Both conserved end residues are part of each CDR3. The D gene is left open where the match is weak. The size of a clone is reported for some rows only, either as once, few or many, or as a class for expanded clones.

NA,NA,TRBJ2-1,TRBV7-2,TGTGCCAGCACTTTAGCGGTGGGAGGGGGGAATGAGCAGTTCTTC,CASTLAVGGGNEQFF
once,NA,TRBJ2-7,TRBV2,TGTGCCAGCAATAGGCAGGGGTCCCACGAGCAGTACTTC,CASNRQGSHEQYF
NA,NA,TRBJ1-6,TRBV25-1,TGTGCCAGCACAGTTAATTATAATTCACCCCTCCACTTT,CASTVNYNSPLHF
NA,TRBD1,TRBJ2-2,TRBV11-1,TGTGCCAGCAGGGGCTACAGGGGGCACACCGGGGAGCTGTTTTTT,CASRGYRGHTGELFF
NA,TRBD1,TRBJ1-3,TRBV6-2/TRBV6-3,TGTGCCAGCAGTTCGACCAGGGGGCTCGCTGGAAACACCATATATTTT,CASSSTRGLAGNTIYF
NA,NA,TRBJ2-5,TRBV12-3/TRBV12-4,TGTGCCAGCAGTTTTCGGTCACCAGGGACCCAGTACTTC,CASSFRSPGTQYF
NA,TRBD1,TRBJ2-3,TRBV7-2,TGTGCCAGCAGCTCTCACAACCCGGACAGGGCCCGAGATACGCAGTATTTT,CASSSHNPDRARDTQYF
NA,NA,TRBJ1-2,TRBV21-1,TGTGCCAGCAGCCTAACCAGGGACAGAGACGACAAAAAGGATGCTAACTATGGCTACACCTTC,CASSLTRDRDDKKDANYGYTF
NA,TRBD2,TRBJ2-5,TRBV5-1,TGCGCCAGTAACATAGCGGGGGACCAAGAGACCCAGTACTTC,CASNIAGDQETQYF
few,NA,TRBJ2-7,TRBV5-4,TGTGCCAGCAGCTTTAGCGGCTCCTACGAGCAGTACTTC,CASSFSGSYEQYF
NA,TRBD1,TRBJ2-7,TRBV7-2,TGTGCCAGCAGCTTATCGACAGGGGGCCGGTACGAGCAGTACTTC,CASSLSTGGRYEQYF
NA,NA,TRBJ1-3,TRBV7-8,TGTGCCAGCAGCCTTAAAGCGCTGACAGGTCGCTCTGGAAACACCATATATTTT,CASSLKALTGRSGNTIYF
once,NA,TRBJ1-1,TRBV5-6,TGTGCCAGCAGCTTGGGGGTAGGGAGGGTGAACACTGAAGCTTTCTTT,CASSLGVGRVNTEAFF
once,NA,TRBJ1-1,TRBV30,TGTGCCTGGAGTGTCGGGTTTAAGGTCATGAACACTGAAGCTTTCTTT,CAWSVGFKVMNTEAFF
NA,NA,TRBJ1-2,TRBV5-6,TGTGCCAGCAGCGCAGGGACACTAGGTACTAACTATGGCTACACCTTC,CASSAGTLGTNYGYTF
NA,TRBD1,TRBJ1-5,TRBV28,TGTGCCAGCAGTTTCGTTTCCCCGGGACAGAATCCCAGCAATCAGCCCCAGCATTTT,CASSFVSPGQNPSNQPQHF
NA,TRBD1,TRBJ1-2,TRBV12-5,TGTGCTAGTGGTACTGTGACAGGGCCGCGGGGCTACACCTTC,CASGTVTGPRGYTF
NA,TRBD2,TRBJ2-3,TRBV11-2,TGTGCCAGCAGCCCAAGGACTAGCGTCCCCTATGATACGCAGTATTTT,CASSPRTSVPYDTQYF
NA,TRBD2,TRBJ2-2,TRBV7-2,TGTGCCAGTCCCCAGAGGGGGACTAGACAAACCGGGGAGCTGTTTTTT,CASPQRGTRQTGELFF
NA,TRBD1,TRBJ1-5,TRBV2,TGTGCCAGCCGACAGGGCCGGTCGTTTGGGAGCAATCAGCCCCAGCATTTT,CASRQGRSFGSNQPQHF
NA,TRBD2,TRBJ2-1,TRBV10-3,TGTGCCATCTCGGGGACTAGCGGGAGCAATGAGCAGTTCTTC,CAISGTSGSNEQFF
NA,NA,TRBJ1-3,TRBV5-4,TGTGCCAGCAGCTTGGGGGCAGCGGGGGCTGGAAACACCATATATTTT,CASSLGAAGAGNTIYF
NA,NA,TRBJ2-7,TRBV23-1,TGCGCCAGCAGTCTAAGAATAGCAACCTACGAGCAGTACTTC,CASSLRIATYEQYF
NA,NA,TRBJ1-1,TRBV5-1,TGCGCCAGCAGCCCACTCGGACAGATAAACACTGAAGCTTTCTTT,CASSPLGQINTEAFF
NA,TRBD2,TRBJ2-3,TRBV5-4,TGTGCCAGCAGCTCCGGGACTAGCGGAGATACGCAGTATTTT,CASSSGTSGDTQYF
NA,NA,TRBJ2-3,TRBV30,TGTGCCTGGATAGCGGCTCCTAGCACAGATACGCAGTATTTT,CAWIAAPSTDTQYF
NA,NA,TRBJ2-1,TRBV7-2,TGTGCCAGCGTTTACTCGGGGGGCCCCCCCAATGAGCAGTTCTTC,CASVYSGGPPNEQFF
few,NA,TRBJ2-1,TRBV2,TGTGCCGGGAGTGGCGAAGCTTACAATGAGCAGTTCTTC,CAGSGEAYNEQFF
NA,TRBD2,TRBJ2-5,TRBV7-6,TGTGCCAGCAGCTTACTAGCGGGGGGGCGTGAGACCCAGTACTTC,CASSLLAGGRETQYF
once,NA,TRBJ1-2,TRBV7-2,TGTGCCAGCAGCCAACGGGTCAGCCCGCCTGGCTACACCTTC,CASSQRVSPPGYTF
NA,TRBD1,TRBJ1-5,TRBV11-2,TGTGCCAGCAGCCAGGGACAGGGATGGGGTCAGCCCCAGCATTTT,CASSQGQGWGQPQHF
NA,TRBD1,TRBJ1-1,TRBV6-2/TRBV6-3,TGTGCCAGCAGTTACCCGACAGGGGGCTCTGAGAACACTGAAGCTTTCTTT,CASSYPTGGSENTEAFF
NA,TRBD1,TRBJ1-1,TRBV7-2,TGTGCCAGCAGCTCCGGACAGGGGCGTAGTCTGAACACTGAAGCTTTCTTT,CASSSGQGRSLNTEAFF
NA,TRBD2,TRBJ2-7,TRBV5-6,TGTGCCAGCAGCCTCTTAGCGGGGGGGTTCTACGAGCAGTACTTC,CASSLLAGGFYEQYF
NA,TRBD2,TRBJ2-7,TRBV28,TGTGCCAGCAGGGGAACTAGCGGGGGCTCCTACGAGCAGTACTTC,CASRGTSGGSYEQYF
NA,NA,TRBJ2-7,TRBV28,TGTGCCAGCAGTTCCCGGACATCTCTAGATTACGAGCAGTACTTC,CASSSRTSLDYEQYF
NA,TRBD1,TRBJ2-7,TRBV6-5,TGTGCCAGCAGTCCACCGACAGGGGCCGGCGAGCAGTACTTC,CASSPPTGAGEQYF
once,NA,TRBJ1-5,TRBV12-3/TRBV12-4,TGTGCCAGCGCCGTCGGGGGAAATCAGCCCCAGCATTTT,CASAVGGNQPQHF
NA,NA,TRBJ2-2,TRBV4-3,TGCGCCAGCAGCCAAGATCGCGGCAGGGTAGTGACCGGGGAGCTGTTTTTT,CASSQDRGRVVTGELFF
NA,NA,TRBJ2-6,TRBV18,TGTGCCAGCCCGCCCCCCTCCAGGGCCGGGGCCAACGTCCTGACTTTC,CASPPPSRAGANVLTF
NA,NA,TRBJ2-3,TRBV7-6,TGTGCCAGCAGCTTGAGAGGGGGAGAGTCCACAGATACGCAGTATTTT,CASSLRGGESTDTQYF
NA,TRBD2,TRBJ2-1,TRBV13,TGTGCCAGCAGCTATGGGACTAGCGGGAAGGGTGAGCAGTTCTTC,CASSYGTSGKGEQFF
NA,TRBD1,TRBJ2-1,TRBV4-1,TGCGCCAGCAGCCAATTACAGGGGCGCAATGAGCAGTTCTTC,CASSQLQGRNEQFF
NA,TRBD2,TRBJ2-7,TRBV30,TGTGCCTGGAGTGTGAGTGGGGCTAGCGGGGGGGCAGCGGACTTC,CAWSVSGASGGAADF
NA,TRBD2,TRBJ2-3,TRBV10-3,TGTGCCATCAGGGCGGAACTAGCGGGAACTAGGACCAGTTGGGATACGCAGTATTTT,CAIRAELAGTRTSWDTQYF
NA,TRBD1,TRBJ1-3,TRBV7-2,TGTGCCAGCAGCTTGGACAGGGGGCATAGAAACACCATATATTTT,CASSLDRGHRNTIYF
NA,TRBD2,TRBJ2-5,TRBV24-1,TGTGCCACCAGTGACCCCGGGAGGTTGGAAGAGACCCAGTACTTC,CATSDPGRLEETQYF
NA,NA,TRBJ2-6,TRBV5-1,TGCGCCAGCAGCCCCGCTACAGGGTGGGGGGCCAACGTCCTGACTTTC,CASSPATGWGANVLTF
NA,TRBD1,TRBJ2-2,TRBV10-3,TGTGCCATGACAGGGAAGGACACCGGGGAGCTGTTTTTT,CAMTGKDTGELFF
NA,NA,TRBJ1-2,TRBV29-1,TGCAGCGCCGCCGGAGGGTGGGGATCTAACTATGGCTACACCTTC,CSAAGGWGSNYGYTF
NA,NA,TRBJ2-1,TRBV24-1,TGTGCCACCAGGGGGGTTCAGCGGGTACAATCCTACAATGAGCAGTTCTTC,CATRGVQRVQSYNEQFF